What follows are 9 T cell receptor beta chains derived from one specimen sequenced in a study of OX40 agonist ivuxolimab in advanced cancers. Sequencing was performed with immunoSEQ multiplex PCR; in TCRdb, only in-frame clones are kept and a portion is missing. Among roughly 45,000 clones listed, about nine tenths were seen once. Sequencing was performed on CD4+ or CD8+ T cells sorted from blood, taken in a trial of the OX40 agonist ivuxolimab. The receptor set was obtained from an adult with an advanced solid tumor such as melanoma, head and neck, liver or kidney cancer.

V is TRBV7-2 and J is TRBJ2-1; D remains unclear. The length of the CDR3 is 11 residues. Trimming pared 5 bases from V and 8 bases from J, leaving 7 bases between. Germline V lookup: CDR1 SGHTA, CDR2 FQGNSA. The CDR3 nucleotides read TGTGCCAGCAGCGTGGGGTATGAGCAGTTCTTC. Residues: CASSVGYEQFF.

The chain uses TRBV29-1 and TRBJ2-3; TRBD2 is a possible D gene (6 bases). Germline loops: CDR1 SQVTM, CDR2 ANQGSEA. Trimming took off 7 bases at V and 3 bases at J, with 14 bases between the two ends. The CDR3 length is 13 residues. CDR3 nucleotide sequence: TGCAGCGCCGATGGCCGGGGGACAGATACGCAGTATTTT. Translation gives CSADGRGTDTQYF.

This rearrangement joins TRBV6-5 to TRBJ1-2; the D is unclear. Germline CDR1 reads MNHEY; CDR2 reads SVGAGI. Between the trimmed V and J ends, which lost 7 bases and 3 bases, there was a span of 9 bases. This CDR3 contains 12 residues. The CDR3 DNA reads as TGTGCCAGCACAGGTCGTTACTATGGCTACACCTTC. This gives the protein CASTGRYYGYTF.

The genes are TRBV28 and TRBJ2-7; D is ambiguous. V lost 3 bases to trimming and J lost 5 bases, with 20 bases between them. The CDR3 covers 16 residues. Germline CDR1 MDHEN, CDR2 SYDVKM. In DNA, the CDR3 is TGTGCCAGCAGTTTTAGGTTGGCAAGTCCAAAAAACGAGCAGTACTTC. Protein product: CASSFRLASPKNEQYF.

The chain couples TRBV28 to TRBJ2-5; D is possibly TRBD1 (6 bases). Germline lookup yields CDR1 MDHEN and CDR2 SYDVKM. Trimming pared 8 bases from V and 2 bases from J, leaving 15 bases between. The CDR3 loop spans 14 amino acids. CDR3 DNA: TGTGCCAGCGCACCGGGACATCAACAAGAGACCCAGTACTTC. It translates to CASAPGHQQETQYF.

To note about this clone: An end of the junction does not agree with germline; a read error may underlie this. V is TRBV19 and J is TRBJ1-5; 8 bases are a match to TRBD1. Germline V gene data show CDR1 as LNHDA and CDR2 as SQIVND (reference sequence). The CDR3 runs 15 residues. The CDR3 protein is CASSVDRGSNQPQHF. Written as DNA, the CDR3 is TGTGCCAGTAGTGTAGACAGGGGTAGCAATCAGCCCCAGCATTTT.

The chain couples TRBV2 to TRBJ2-3; either TRBD1 or TRBD2 may supply D (6 bases each). CDR3 size: 12 residues. Per germline, CDR1 SNHLY and CDR2 FYNNEI. The germline V and J ends were trimmed by 6 bases and 6 bases, with 10 bases remaining between them. The CDR3 here is CASRRGADTQYF. CDR3 sequence (DNA): TGTGCCAGCAGGAGGGGGGCGGATACGCAGTATTTT.

The chain recombines TRBV7-2 with TRBJ2-7; 8 nucleotides align to TRBD1. CDR3 length: 14 amino acids. V lost 5 bases to trimming and J lost 6 bases; unmatched junction nucleotides: 9. CDR1 and CDR2 from the germline V gene are SGHTA and FQGNSA. The CDR3 nucleotides read TGTGCCAGCAGCCAGCGGACAGGGTTCTCCGAGCAGTACTTC. It yields the protein CASSQRTGFSEQYF.

This chain links TRBV15 with TRBJ1-5; D gene ambiguous. V lost 2 bases and J 0 bases, leaving 14 bases between the germline ends. CDR1 and CDR2 from the germline V gene are LNHNV and YYDKDF (reference sequence). This CDR3 spans 17 amino acids. CDR3 coding DNA: TGTGCCACCAGCAGATTCCTGGACGGCAATAGCAATCAGCCCCAGCATTTT. Translation: CATSRFLDGNSNQPQHF.